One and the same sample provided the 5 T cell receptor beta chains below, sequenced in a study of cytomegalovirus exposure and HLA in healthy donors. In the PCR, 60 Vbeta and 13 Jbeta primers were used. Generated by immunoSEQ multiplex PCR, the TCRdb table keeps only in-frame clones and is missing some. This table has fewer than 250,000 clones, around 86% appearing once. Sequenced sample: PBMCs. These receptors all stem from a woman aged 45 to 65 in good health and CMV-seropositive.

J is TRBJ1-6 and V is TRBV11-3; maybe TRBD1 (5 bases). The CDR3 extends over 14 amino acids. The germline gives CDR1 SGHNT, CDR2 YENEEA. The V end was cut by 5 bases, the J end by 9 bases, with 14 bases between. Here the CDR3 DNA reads TGTGCCAGCAGCCCGGGACTTCCCGCTTCACCCCTCCACTTT. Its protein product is CASSPGLPASPLHF.

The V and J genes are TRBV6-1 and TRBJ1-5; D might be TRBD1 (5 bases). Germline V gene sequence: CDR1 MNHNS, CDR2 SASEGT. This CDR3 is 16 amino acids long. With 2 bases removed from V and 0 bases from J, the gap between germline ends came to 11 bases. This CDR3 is CASSELTGYSNQPQHF. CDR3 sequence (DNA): TGTGCCAGCAGTGAATTAACAGGCTATAGCAATCAGCCCCAGCATTTT.

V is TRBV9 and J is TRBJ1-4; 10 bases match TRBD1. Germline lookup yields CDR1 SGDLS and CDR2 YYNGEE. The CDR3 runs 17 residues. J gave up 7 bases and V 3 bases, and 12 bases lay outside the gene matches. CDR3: CASSAWYEGQGCEKLFF. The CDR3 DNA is TGTGCCAGCAGCGCCTGGTATGAGGGACAGGGGTGTGAAAAACTGTTTTTT.

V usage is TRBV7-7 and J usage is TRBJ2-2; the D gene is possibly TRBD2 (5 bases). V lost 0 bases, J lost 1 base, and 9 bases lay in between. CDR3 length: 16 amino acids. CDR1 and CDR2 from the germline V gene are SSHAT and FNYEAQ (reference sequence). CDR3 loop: CASSLAPGKNTGELFF. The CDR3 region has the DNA TGTGCCAGCAGCTTAGCGCCCGGGAAGAACACCGGGGAGCTGTTTTTT. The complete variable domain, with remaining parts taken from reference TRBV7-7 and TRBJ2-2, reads GAGVSQSPRYKVTKRGQDVTLRCDPISSHATLYWYQQALGQGPEFLTYFNYEAQPDKSGLPSDRFSAERPEGSISTLTIQRTEQRDSAMYRCASSLAPGKNTGELFFGEGSRLTVL.

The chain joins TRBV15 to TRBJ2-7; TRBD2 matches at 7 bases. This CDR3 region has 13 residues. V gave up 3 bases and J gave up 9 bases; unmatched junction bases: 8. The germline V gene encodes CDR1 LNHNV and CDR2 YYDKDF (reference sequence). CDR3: CATSSPWEGMQYF. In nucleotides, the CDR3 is TGTGCCACCAGCAGCCCGTGGGAGGGAATGCAGTACTTC.